The 21 T cell receptor beta chains given below trace back to one sample, sequenced in a study of beta chain features in type 1 diabetes. Study-level findings and limits: Shorter TCRB CDR3s, moderately but significantly so, were found in Type 1 diabetes patients in all four CD4+ subsets.

Antigen specificity for these receptors is unknown. The authors reverse transcribed all of the isolated RNA, so sequencing captured expressed TCRB transcripts. Data came from immunoSEQ multiplex PCR; TCRdb stores just in-frame clones and leaves some out. The sample lists around 140,000 clones, around 9% seen once, with around 0.7% in the top ten. The sample taken for sequencing was central memory CD4+ T cells from blood. Every receptor here comes from a young man with type 1 diabetes.

This clone was picked up a small number of times. This chain uses TRBV4-3 with TRBJ2-5; D gene unclear. The germline V and J ends were trimmed by 1 base and 4 bases, with 13 bases remaining between them. This CDR3 region has 15 residues. Germline CDR1 is LGHNA and CDR2 is YSLEER. In nucleotides, the CDR3 is TGCGCCAGCAGCCAAGGCATCAACCAGCGAGAGACCCAGTACTTC. Translated, it gives CASSQGINQRETQYF.

The chain couples TRBV28 to TRBJ2-3; 8 bases fit TRBD2. Looked up from germline, CDR1 is MDHEN and CDR2 is SYDVKM. This CDR3 spans 15 amino acids. With V trimmed by 7 bases and J by 3 bases, 9 bases remained unmatched. The CDR3, as DNA: TGTGCCAGCACCACACCGGGACTAGGAACAGATACGCAGTATTTT. Its translation: CASTTPGLGTDTQYF.

This clone was seen only a few times. The genes are TRBV27 and TRBJ2-1; no firm D call. V was clipped by 3 bases and J by 15 bases, with 15 bases between them. CDR3 size: 12 residues. The germline V gene has CDR1 MNHEY and CDR2 SMNVEV (reference sequence). CDR3 region: CASSFGERIWFF. DNA of the CDR3: TGTGCCAGCAGTTTCGGCGAGAGGATTTGGTTCTTC.

The rearrangement uses TRBV30 and TRBJ1-2; no clear D gene. The germline gives CDR1 GTSNPN, CDR2 SVGIG (reference sequence). Trimming stripped 4 bases from V and 8 bases from J, with 17 bases between. The CDR3 runs 13 residues. CDR3 loop: CAWIELGRWGYTF. CDR3 nucleotides: TGTGCCTGGATAGAGTTAGGGAGGTGGGGCTACACCTTC.

This clone appeared a few times. The rearrangement joins TRBV6-5 to TRBJ1-1; D is uncertain. The CDR3 runs 13 residues. CDR1 is MNHEY, CDR2 SVGAGI, per germline. Deletions cut 2 bases from V and 1 base from J, with 5 bases between. CDR3 sequence reads: CASSYVENTEAFF. The CDR3 DNA reads as TGTGCCAGCAGTTACGTAGAGAACACTGAAGCTTTCTTT.

The rearrangement joins TRBV6-4 to TRBJ1-2, with D maybe TRBD1 (5 bases). V lost 4 bases and J lost 5, with 14 bases in between. The CDR3 runs to 14 residues. Germline V lookup: CDR1 MRHNA, CDR2 SNTAGT. Written as DNA, the CDR3 is TGTGCCAGCAGTGCCGACTCAGGGCGATATGGCTACACCTTC. The encoded protein is CASSADSGRYGYTF.

This clone was found a few times. The chain combines TRBV9 with TRBJ2-3; 7 bases map to TRBD2. J lost 3 bases, V lost 3 bases, and 10 bases had no gene match. The CDR3 has 16 amino acids. Germline V gives CDR1 SGDLS, CDR2 YYNGEE. CDR3 amino acids: CASSGHKAGSTDTQYF. CDR3 nucleotides: TGTGCCAGCAGCGGACATAAAGCGGGGTCGACAGATACGCAGTATTTT.

This clone has only a few counts. The rearrangement links TRBV7-9 to TRBJ2-3, with TRBD2 identical over 7 bases. Trimming cost V 5 bases and J 1 base; bases outside gene matches: 3. The V gene's germline CDR1 is SEHNR and CDR2 FQNEAQ (reference sequence). The CDR3 length is 14 residues. CDR3 coding DNA: TGTGCCAGCAGCCCAGGACTAGGCACAGATACGCAGTATTTT. Amino acid sequence: CASSPGLGTDTQYF.

This clone was observed a handful of times. This rearrangement joins TRBV7-2 to TRBJ2-1; 8 bases align to TRBD2. With V trimmed by 5 bases and J by 7 bases, 10 bases remained unmatched. Germline assignment: CDR1 SGHTA and CDR2 FQGNSA. The CDR3 is 15 amino acids. The CDR3 DNA sequence: TGTGCCAGCAGCCGAGGGGTAGCGGGGAGGAATGAGCAGTTCTTC. This translates into CASSRGVAGRNEQFF.

This clone has just a few counts. V gene TRBV5-6 combines with J gene TRBJ2-1, with 11 positions matching TRBD2. Germline-derived CDR1 and CDR2 are SGHDT and YYEEEE. The junction had 5 bases not matched to a gene; V was cut back by 2 bases and J by 7 bases. The CDR3 runs to 15 residues. CDR3 bases: TGTGCCAGCAGCTTCGTGCCTAGCGGGGGGAATGAGCAGTTCTTC. Translated: CASSFVPSGGNEQFF.

CDR3 sequence reads: CASSLDRGGGYTF. The CDR3 DNA reads TGTGCCAGCTCATTGGACAGGGGAGGAGGCTACACCTTC. The chain joins TRBV18 to TRBJ1-2, with 9 positions matching TRBD1. Germline CDR1 KGHSH, CDR2 LQKENI. The ends lost 5 bases at V and 8 bases at J; junction bases unmatched: 6. The CDR3 has 13 residues.

This clone was seen a few times. This chain joins TRBV28 and TRBJ2-1, with TRBD1 matching 9 bases. There are 16 residues in the CDR3. From germline, CDR1 is MDHEN and CDR2 SYDVKM. J gave up 4 bases and V 7 bases, and 11 bases lay outside the gene matches. For the CDR3, the DNA is TGTGCCAGCATCGAATCCCGGGGACAGGGATACAATGAGCAGTTCTTC. Amino acid sequence: CASIESRGQGYNEQFF. The whole variable domain, filled in from reference TRBV28 and TRBJ2-1, reads DVKVTQSSRYLVKRTGEKVFLECVQDMDHENMFWYRQDPGLGLRLIYFSYDVKMKEKGDIPEGYSVSREKKERFSLILESASTNQTSMYLCASIESRGQGYNEQFFGPGTRLTVL.

Written as DNA, the CDR3 is TGTGCCAGCTCGCGCGATGATAACTATGGCTACACCTTC. Translating gives CASSRDDNYGYTF. The rearrangement joins TRBV18 to TRBJ1-2; D unresolved. The CDR3 sequence is 13 residues long. Germline values: CDR1 KGHSH, CDR2 LQKENI. With 6 bases removed from V and 1 base from J, the gap between germline ends came to 9 bases.

This clone was detected once. The genes are TRBV27 and TRBJ2-5, with D tentatively TRBD1 (5 bases). Trimming shortened V by 5 bases and J by 2 bases, and 15 bases separated the two germline ends. CDR1 is MNHEY, CDR2 SMNVEV, per germline (reference sequence). This CDR3 has 15 amino acids. As DNA, the CDR3 is TGTGCCAGCAGTCCTCACCGACAGCGTCAAGAGACCCAGTACTTC. Residues: CASSPHRQRQETQYF.

This clone showed up just a few times. The chain joins TRBV7-2 to TRBJ2-3, with TRBD1 identical over 7 bases. CDR3 length: 14 residues. J was trimmed by 6 bases and V by 1 base; bases with no gene match: 4. CDR1 is SGHTA, CDR2 FQGNSA, per germline. The CDR3 region is CASSLETGSDTQYF. The CDR3 DNA reads TGTGCCAGCAGCTTAGAGACAGGGTCCGATACGCAGTATTTT.

This chain links TRBV7-8 with TRBJ2-5; perhaps TRBD2 as D (5 bases). From germline, CDR1 is SGHVS and CDR2 FQNEAQ. Deletions cut 5 bases from V and 10 bases from J, with 20 bases between. CDR3 length equals 14 residues. The CDR3 sequence is CASSRGSPQVDQYF. CDR3 nucleotide sequence: TGTGCCAGCAGCAGAGGGAGCCCCCAAGTAGACCAGTACTTC. The complete variable domain, with remaining parts taken from reference TRBV7-8 and TRBJ2-5, reads GAGVSQSPRYKVAKRGQDVALRCDPISGHVSLFWYQQALGQGPEFLTYFQNEAQLDKSGLPSDRFFAERPEGSVSTLKIQRTQQEDSAVYLCASSRGSPQVDQYFGPGTRLLVL.

This clone was observed many times. The V call is TRBV5-6, the J call TRBJ1-2; 7 nucleotides line up with TRBD1. CDR1 is SGHDT, CDR2 YYEEEE, per germline. J gave up 4 bases and V 6 bases, and 6 bases lay outside the gene matches. The CDR3 is 13 residues long. In DNA form, the CDR3 reads TGTGCCAGCATCATGACAGGGACCTATGGCTACACCTTC. Its translation is CASIMTGTYGYTF.

The chain carries TRBV7-2 and TRBJ2-7, with 8 positions matching TRBD2. The CDR3 loop spans 14 amino acids. The V segment lost 0 bases and the J segment 10 bases; nucleotides outside the gene matches: 8. The germline gives CDR1 SGHTA, CDR2 FQGNSA. The chain's CDR3 is CASSLAGGGGFQYF. The CDR3 bases are TGTGCCAGCAGCTTAGCGGGGGGCGGGGGGTTCCAGTACTTC. Supplemented by reference TRBV7-2 and TRBJ2-7, the full variable domain reads GAGVSQSPSNKVTEKGKDVELRCDPISGHTALYWYRQSLGQGLEFLIYFQGNSAPDKSGLPSDRFSAERTGGSVSTLTIQRTQQEDSAVYLCASSLAGGGGFQYFGPGTRLTVT.

This clone has only a few counts. The J gene is TRBJ1-6, the V gene TRBV5-6; D gene ambiguous. Germline V gene sequence: CDR1 SGHDT, CDR2 YYEEEE. Trimming shortened V by 4 bases and J by 6 bases, and 8 bases separated the two germline ends. The CDR3 contains 13 residues. CDR3: CASSMAGNSPLHF. CDR3 coding DNA: TGTGCCAGCAGCATGGCCGGTAATTCACCCCTCCACTTT.

This clone was detected only a few times. The rearrangement uses TRBV11-2 and TRBJ2-4, with D perhaps matching TRBD2 (5 bases). With 4 bases removed from V and 1 base from J, the gap between germline ends came to 14 bases. CDR1 and CDR2 (germline): SGHAT, FQNNGV. The CDR3 spans 16 residues. As DNA, the CDR3 is TGTGCCAGCAGCTACGCGAGGGCGGCGGCCAAAAACATTCAGTACTTC. Amino acid sequence: CASSYARAAAKNIQYF.

As regards this clone: The same CDR3 arises from other DNA sequences in this sample as well. The rearrangement joins TRBV18 to TRBJ1-5, with D possibly matching TRBD1 (5 bases). The CDR3 loop spans 13 amino acids. The V end was cut by 3 bases, the J end by 7 bases, with 10 bases between. CDR1 and CDR2 (germline): KGHSH, LQKENI. The CDR3 here is CASSPGGDQPQHF. Written as DNA, the CDR3 is TGTGCCAGCTCACCCGGAGGGGACCAGCCCCAGCATTTT.